The source of this T cell receptor beta chain is a study of T cells in Graves' hyperthyroidism and ophthalmopathy. About the research overall: Peripheral blood was secured at the point of initial diagnosis, before any treatment. Study-wide findings and caveats: Blood also showed most of the thyroid clonotypes that were expanded above 0.001.

These patients, aged 18 to 65, had recently diagnosed hyperthyroidism lasting under 2 months. Each 10 ml fresh peripheral blood draw supplied the PBMCs. This clonotype was seen many times. Its antigen is undetermined. Amplified TCR beta CDR3 regions derived from RNA transcripts. The HTBI primer set drove a first-round RT-PCR of the TCR CDR3. TCRdb ran MiXCR on the multiplex PCR reads and lists one entry per CDR3 protein. The sample lists under 350,000 distinct CDR3 sequences, roughly 21% occurring once. The sample was blood. This clonotype was obtained from a woman in her forties or fifties with Graves' hyperthyroidism.

CDR3: CASSESGGFGNQPQHF. For the CDR3, the DNA is TGCGCCAGCAGTGAGTCTGGGGGATTTGGCAATCAGCCCCAGCATTTT. The V gene is TRBV10-2, the J gene TRBJ1-5, with D perhaps matching TRBD1 (5 bases). Germline lookup yields CDR1 WSHSY and CDR2 SAAADI. V was pared by 0 bases and J by 2 bases, with 11 bases between. The length of the CDR3 is 16 residues.